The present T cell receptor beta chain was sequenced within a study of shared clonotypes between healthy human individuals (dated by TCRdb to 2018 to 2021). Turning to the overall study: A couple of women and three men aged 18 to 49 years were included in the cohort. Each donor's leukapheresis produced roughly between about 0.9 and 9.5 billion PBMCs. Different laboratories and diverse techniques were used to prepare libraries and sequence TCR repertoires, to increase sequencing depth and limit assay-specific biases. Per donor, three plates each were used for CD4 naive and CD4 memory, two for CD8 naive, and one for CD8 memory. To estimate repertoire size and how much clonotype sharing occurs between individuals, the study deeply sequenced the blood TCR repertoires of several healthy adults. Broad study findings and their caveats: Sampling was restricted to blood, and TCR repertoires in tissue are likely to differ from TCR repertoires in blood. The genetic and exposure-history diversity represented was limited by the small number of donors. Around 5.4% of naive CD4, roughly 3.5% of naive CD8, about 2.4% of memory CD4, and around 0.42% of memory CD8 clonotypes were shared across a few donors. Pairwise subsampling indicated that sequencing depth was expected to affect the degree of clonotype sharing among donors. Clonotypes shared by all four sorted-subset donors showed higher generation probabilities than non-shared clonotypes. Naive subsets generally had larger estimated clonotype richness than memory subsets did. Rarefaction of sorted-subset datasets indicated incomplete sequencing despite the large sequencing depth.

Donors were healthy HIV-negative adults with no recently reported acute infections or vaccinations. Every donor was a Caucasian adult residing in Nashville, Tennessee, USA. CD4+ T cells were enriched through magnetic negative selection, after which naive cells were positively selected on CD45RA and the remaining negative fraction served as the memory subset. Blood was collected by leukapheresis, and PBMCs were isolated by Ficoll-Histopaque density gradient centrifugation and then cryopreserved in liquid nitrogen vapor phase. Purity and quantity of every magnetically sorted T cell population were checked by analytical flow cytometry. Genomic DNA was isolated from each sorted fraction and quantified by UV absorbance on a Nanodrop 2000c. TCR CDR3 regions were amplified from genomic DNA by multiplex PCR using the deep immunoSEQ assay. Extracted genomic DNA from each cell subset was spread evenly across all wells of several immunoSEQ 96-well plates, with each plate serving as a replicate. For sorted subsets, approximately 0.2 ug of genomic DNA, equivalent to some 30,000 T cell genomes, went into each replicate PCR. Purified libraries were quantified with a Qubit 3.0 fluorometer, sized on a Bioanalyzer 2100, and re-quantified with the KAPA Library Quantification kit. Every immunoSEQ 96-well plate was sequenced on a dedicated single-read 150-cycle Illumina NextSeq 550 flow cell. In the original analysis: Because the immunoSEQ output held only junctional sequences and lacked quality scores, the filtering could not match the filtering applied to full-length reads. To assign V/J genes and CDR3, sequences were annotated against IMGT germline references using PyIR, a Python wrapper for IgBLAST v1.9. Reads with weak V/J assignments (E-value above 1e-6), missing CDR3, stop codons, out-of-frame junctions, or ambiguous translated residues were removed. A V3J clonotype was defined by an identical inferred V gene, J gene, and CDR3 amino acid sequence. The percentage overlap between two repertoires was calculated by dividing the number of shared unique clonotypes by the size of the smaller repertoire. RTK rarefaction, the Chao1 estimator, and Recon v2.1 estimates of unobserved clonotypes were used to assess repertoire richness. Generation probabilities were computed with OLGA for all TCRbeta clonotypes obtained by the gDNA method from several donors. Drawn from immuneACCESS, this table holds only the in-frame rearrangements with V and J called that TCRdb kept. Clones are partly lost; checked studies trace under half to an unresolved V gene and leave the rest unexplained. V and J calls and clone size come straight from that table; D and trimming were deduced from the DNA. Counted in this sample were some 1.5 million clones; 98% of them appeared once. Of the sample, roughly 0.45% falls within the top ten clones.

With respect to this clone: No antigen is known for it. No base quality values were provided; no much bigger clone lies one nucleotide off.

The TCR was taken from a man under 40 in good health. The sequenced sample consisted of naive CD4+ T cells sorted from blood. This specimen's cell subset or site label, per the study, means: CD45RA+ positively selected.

The nucleotide sequence reads as follows: TGCGCCAGCAGCTTGGCGGCAGGGAGACCCTACAATGAGCAGTTCTTC. It encodes CASSLAAGRPYNEQFF. The chain employs TRBV5-1 and TRBJ2-1; the D gene assignment is perhaps TRBD1 or TRBD2, with each matching 5 bases. Trimming removed 0 bases from V and 2 bases from J, leaving 12 bases between the germline ends. Taken from the germline V gene, the CDR1 and CDR2 loops are SGHRS and YFSETQ. From its cysteine to its phenylalanine, the CDR3 spans 16 amino acids. Solely the CDR3 DNA is kept, with 48 bases framed from the first base.